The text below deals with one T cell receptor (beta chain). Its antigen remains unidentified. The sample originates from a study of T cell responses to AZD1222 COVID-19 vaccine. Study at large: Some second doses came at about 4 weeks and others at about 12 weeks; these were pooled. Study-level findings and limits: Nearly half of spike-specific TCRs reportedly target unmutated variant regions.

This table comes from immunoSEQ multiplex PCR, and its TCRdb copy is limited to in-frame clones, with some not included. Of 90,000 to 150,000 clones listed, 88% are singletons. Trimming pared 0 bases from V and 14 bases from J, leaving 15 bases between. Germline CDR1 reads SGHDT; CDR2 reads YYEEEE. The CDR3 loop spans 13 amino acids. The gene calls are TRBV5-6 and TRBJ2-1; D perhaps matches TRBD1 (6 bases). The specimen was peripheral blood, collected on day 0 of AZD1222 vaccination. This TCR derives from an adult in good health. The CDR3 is CASSLAGQSGEFF. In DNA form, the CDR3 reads TGTGCCAGCAGCTTGGCGGGACAATCAGGGGAGTTCTTC.